This TCR beta chain was profiled in a study of identical twins. Regarding the study as a whole: Possibly, invariant MAIT and iNKT cells partly confounded zero-insertion analyses. When twins shared out-of-frame alpha sequences, those sequences had excess low generation probability.

The CDR3 spans 15 residues. CDR1 is ENHRY, CDR2 SYGVKD, per germline. V was pared by 11 bases and J by 2 bases, with 13 bases of the junction left unmatched. This clonotype has only a few counts. Its target is not known. TCRdb processed the 5' RACE reads anew with MiXCR; each CDR3 protein has one entry. The profile covers 600,000 to 700,000 distinct CDR3 sequences, with 21% appearing a single time and roughly 4% taken by the ten largest. The data were also submitted as part of a second study, on T cells expressing NK-cell markers. That publication notes: Repertoire data for TCR beta were derived from sorted T cells (CD3+CD56+NKG2C+, CD3+CD56+NKG2C- and CD3+CD56-NKG2C+). The CD3+CD56-NKG2C+ fraction of several donors was likewise dominated by these clonotypes.

The chain couples TRBV10-3 to TRBJ2-5, with TRBD2 identical over 8 bases. The sequenced sample consisted of PBMCs. The origin of this receptor is a woman younger than 30 in good health. CDR3 loop: CAVSSSAGVQETQYF. CDR3 nucleotide sequence: TGTGCCGTGTCGTCTTCAGCGGGAGTACAAGAGACCCAGTACTTC.